The sequence of this T cell receptor beta chain was determined in a study of T cells after yellow fever vaccination. About the study: Some fractions had low cell numbers, and these were prepared with SMART-Seq v4 Ultra Low Input.

Study findings and constraints: Repertoires obtained by FACS sorting could include abundant clonotypes that entered as contaminants from the bulk population. Reappearance after the booster was seen for most primary-vaccination clones, at 96% CD4 and 80% to 90% CD8. Overlap between CD4 and CD8 compartments was detected for a small share of clonotypes.

A word on this clonotype: Its target is not known.

TCRdb re-called the 5' RACE reads through MiXCR, storing one row per CDR3 protein. The sample holds about 340,000 distinct CDR3 sequences, around 12% seen once. This CDR3 has 13 amino acids. The V and J ends lost 4 bases and 2 bases respectively, with 9 bases between them. Germline V gene data show CDR1 as LGHDT and CDR2 as YNNKEL (reference sequence). This sample comprised CD4+ T cells sorted from PBMCs, obtained 15 days after the yellow fever booster vaccination. The TCR sequence derives from a man aged 18 to 30 who received the YFV17D yellow fever vaccine. This chain links TRBV3-1 with TRBJ2-7; D call uncertain. For the CDR3, the DNA is TGTGCCAGCAGCCCCCGCCAGCCCTACGAGCAGTACTTC. Encoded protein: CASSPRQPYEQYF.